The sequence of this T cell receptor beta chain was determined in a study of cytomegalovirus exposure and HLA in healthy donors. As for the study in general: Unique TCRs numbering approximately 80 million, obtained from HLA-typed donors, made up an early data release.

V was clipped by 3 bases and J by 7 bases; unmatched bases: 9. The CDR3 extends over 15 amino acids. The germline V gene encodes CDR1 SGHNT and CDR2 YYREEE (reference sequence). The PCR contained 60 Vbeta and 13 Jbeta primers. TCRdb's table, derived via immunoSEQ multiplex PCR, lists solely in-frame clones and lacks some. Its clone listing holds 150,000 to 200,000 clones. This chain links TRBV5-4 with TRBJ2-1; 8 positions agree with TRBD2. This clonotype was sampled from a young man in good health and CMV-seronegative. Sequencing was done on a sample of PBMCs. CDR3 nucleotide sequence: TGTGCCAGCAGCTGGCCGGGACTAGGTGGGAATGAGCAGTTCTTC. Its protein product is CASSWPGLGGNEQFF.